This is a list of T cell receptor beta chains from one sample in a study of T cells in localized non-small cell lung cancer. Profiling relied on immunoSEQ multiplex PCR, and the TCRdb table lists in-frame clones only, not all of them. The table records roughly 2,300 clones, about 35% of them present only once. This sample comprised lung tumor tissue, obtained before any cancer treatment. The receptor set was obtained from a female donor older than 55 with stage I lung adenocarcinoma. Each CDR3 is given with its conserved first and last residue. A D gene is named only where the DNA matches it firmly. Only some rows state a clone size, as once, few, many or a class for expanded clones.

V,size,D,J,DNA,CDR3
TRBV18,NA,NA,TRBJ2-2,TGTGCCAGCTCACCGTACACCAAACGGATGCGGGAGCTGTTTTTT,CASSPYTKRMRELFF
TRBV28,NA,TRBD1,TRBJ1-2,TGTGCCAGCAGTCAACCTACCTTCGTGAGGGACAGGGGCCATGGCTACACCTTC,CASSQPTFVRDRGHGYTF
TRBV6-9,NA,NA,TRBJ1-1,TGTGCCAGCAGTGGGAACCTCCGGGCTTTCTTT,CASSGNLRAFF
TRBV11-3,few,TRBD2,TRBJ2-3,TGTGCCAGCAGTCTGCTAGCGGGACCAACAGATACGCAGTATTTT,CASSLLAGPTDTQYF
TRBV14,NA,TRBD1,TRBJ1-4,TGTGCCAGCAGACGCACAGGGGAGGAAAAACTGTTTTTT,CASRRTGEEKLFF
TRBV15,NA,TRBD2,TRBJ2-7,TGTGCCACCAGCAGTAAGCGGGAGGCTCCCTACGAGCAGTACTTC,CATSSKREAPYEQYF
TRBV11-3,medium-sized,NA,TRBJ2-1,TGTGCCAGCAGCAACAGGGCCGGGAACAATGAGCAGTTCTTC,CASSNRAGNNEQFF
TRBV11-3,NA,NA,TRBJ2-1,TGTGCCAGCAGCCGGACGTTCCGCTCCTACAATGAGCAGTTCTTC,CASSRTFRSYNEQFF
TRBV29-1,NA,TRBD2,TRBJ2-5,TGCAGCGTTGTACCCTGGTTCCCCGGGAGGGCGGAGACCCAGTACTTC,CSVVPWFPGRAETQYF
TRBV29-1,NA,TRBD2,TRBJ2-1,TGCAGCGTCGAACTAGCGGGCATGTCCGGTGAGCAGTTCTTC,CSVELAGMSGEQFF
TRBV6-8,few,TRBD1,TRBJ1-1,TGTGCCAGCAGCCGACCTACAGGGGTCGGGACTGAAGCTTTCTTT,CASSRPTGVGTEAFF
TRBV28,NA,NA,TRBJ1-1,TGTGCCAGCAGTATCCTGGGCACTGAAGCTTTCTTT,CASSILGTEAFF
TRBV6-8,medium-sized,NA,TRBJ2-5,TGTGCCAGCAGATTACAGGGTCCGGTGGAGACCCAGTACTTC,CASRLQGPVETQYF
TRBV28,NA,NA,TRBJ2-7,TGTGCCAGCAGGTCCGGGACGTGGGAATCCTACGAGCAGTACTTC,CASRSGTWESYEQYF
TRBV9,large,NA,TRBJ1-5,TGTGCCAGCAGCGGAACGGCGGGCCGCAATCAGCCCCAGCATTTT,CASSGTAGRNQPQHF
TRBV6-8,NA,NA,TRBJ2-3,TGTGCCAGCAGCCGGACAGTCACAGATACGCAGTATTTT,CASSRTVTDTQYF
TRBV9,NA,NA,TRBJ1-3,TGTGCCAGCAATTCCAGGTTGAACACCATATATTTT,CASNSRLNTIYF
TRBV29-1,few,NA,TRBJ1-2,TGCAGCGTTGAAACGACAGATAACTATGGCTACACCTTC,CSVETTDNYGYTF
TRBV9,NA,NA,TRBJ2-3,TGTGCCAGCAGCGACAAAACTACCGATACGCAGTATTTT,CASSDKTTDTQYF
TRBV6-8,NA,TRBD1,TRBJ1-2,TGTGCCAGCAGCAGAGGACAGGGGGGAGTGTATGGCTACACCTTC,CASSRGQGGVYGYTF
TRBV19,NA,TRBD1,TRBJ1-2,TGTGCCATTACAACAGGGGGCTATGGCTACACCTTC,CAITTGGYGYTF
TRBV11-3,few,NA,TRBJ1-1,TGTGCCAGCAGCTTATGGACAGCGAATCTTCACACTGAAGCTTTCTTT,CASSLWTANLHTEAFF
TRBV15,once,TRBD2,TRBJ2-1,TGTGCCACCAGCAGAGAATGGCTAGCGGGACACAATGAGCAGTTCTTC,CATSREWLAGHNEQFF
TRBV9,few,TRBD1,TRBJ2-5,TGTGCCAGCAGTGGGGACAGGGGAAAGGAGACCCAGTACTTC,CASSGDRGKETQYF
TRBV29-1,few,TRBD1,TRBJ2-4,TGCAGCGTTTGGACAGGCGGGGCCAAAAACATTCAGTACTTC,CSVWTGGAKNIQYF
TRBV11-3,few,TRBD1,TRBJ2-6,TGTGCCAGCAGTTCAAAAGCAACAGGGGAAGGCTTTGGGGCCAACGTCCTGACTTTC,CASSSKATGEGFGANVLTF
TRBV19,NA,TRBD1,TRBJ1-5,TGTGCCAGTAGTATTCAGGGGGTCAATCAGCCCCAGCATTTT,CASSIQGVNQPQHF
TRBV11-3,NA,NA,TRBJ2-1,TGTGCCAGCAGCCTGGAGGCTAGCTCCTACAATGAGCAGTTCTTC,CASSLEASSYNEQFF
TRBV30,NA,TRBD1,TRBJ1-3,TGTGCCTGGAGTGGGGACAGGGGAAACACCATATATTTT,CAWSGDRGNTIYF
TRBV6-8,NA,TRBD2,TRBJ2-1,TGTGCCAGCAGTGACTCTAGCGGCTCCTACAATGAGCAGTTCTTC,CASSDSSGSYNEQFF
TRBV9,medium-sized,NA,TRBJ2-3,TGTGCCAGCAGTAGTGCAGTGAGGACAGATACGCAGTATTTT,CASSSAVRTDTQYF
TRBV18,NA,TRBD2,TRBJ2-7,TGTGCCAGCTCACCAGCGGGAGGTACTTACGAGCAGTACTTC,CASSPAGGTYEQYF
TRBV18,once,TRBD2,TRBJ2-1,TGTGCCAGCTCACCACAGGGAAGCGGGAGTACGGATGAGCAGTTCTTC,CASSPQGSGSTDEQFF
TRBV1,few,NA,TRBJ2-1,TGCGCCAGCAGCCAGGTGGGACTAGCGGGAGGCTTTCTCCACAATGAGCAGTTCTTC,CASSQVGLAGGFLHNEQFF
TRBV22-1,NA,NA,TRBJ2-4,TGTGCCAGCAGTCCCCGGGACACCATAGCCAAAAACATTCAGTACTTC,CASSPRDTIAKNIQYF
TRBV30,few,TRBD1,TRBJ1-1,TGTGCCTGGAGCAAAACCGGGACAGGGAACACTGAAGCTTTCTTT,CAWSKTGTGNTEAFF
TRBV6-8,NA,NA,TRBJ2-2,TGTGCCAGCAGTGACAGGAACACCGGGGAGCTGTTTTTT,CASSDRNTGELFF
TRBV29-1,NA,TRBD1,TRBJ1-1,TGCAGCGTTGCAGGGGGGCTGAACACTGAAGCTTTCTTT,CSVAGGLNTEAFF
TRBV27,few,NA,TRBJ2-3,TGTGCCAGCAGTTTATGGTCCACAGATACGCAGTATTTT,CASSLWSTDTQYF
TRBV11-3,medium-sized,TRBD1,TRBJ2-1,TGTGCCAGCAGCTTAGAGACAGGGGTCAATGAGCAGTTCTTC,CASSLETGVNEQFF
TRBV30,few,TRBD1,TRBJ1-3,TGTGCCTGGGGGGACAGAAGCTCTGGAAACACCATATATTTT,CAWGDRSSGNTIYF
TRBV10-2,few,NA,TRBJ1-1,TGCGCCAGCAAATTCCAATCGAACACTGAAGCTTTCTTT,CASKFQSNTEAFF
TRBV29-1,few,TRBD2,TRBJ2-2,TGCAGCGTTGAACGGACTAGCGGGAAGAACACCGGGGAGCTGTTTTTT,CSVERTSGKNTGELFF
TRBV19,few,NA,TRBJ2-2,TGTGCCAGTAGTATGAGACAGGCGTTGTTCACCGGGGAGCTGTTTTTT,CASSMRQALFTGELFF
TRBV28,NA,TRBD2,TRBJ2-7,TGTGCCAGCAGCCCCCAGCGGGAGGGACCCGAGCAGTACTTC,CASSPQREGPEQYF
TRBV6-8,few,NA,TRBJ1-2,TGTGCCAGCAGTTACATAGGCGGAAACTATGGCTACACCTTC,CASSYIGGNYGYTF
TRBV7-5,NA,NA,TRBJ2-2,TGTGTCAGCAGCCCGAGACAGGGTCCCACCGGGGAGCTGTTTTTT,CVSSPRQGPTGELFF
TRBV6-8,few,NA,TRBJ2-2,TGTGCCAGCAGTGCCGACGAGCACACCGGGGAGCTGTTTTTT,CASSADEHTGELFF
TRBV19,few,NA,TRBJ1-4,TGTGCCAGTAGTACTACGTGGGGGCCGGACTGGGGGAATGAAAAACTGTTTTTT,CASSTTWGPDWGNEKLFF
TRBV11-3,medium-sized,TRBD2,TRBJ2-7,TGTGCCAGCAGCTTCCTACTAGCGGGAGGCGCCTACGAGCAGTACTTC,CASSFLLAGGAYEQYF
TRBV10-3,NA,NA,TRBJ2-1,TGTGCCATCAGTTTGACAGGAAAAGCGGACAATGAGCAGTTCTTC,CAISLTGKADNEQFF
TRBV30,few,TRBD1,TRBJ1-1,TGTGCCTGGAGTGTAGCCAGGGGGCGAGGTGAAGCTTTCTTT,CAWSVARGRGEAFF
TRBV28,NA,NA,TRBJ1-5,TGTGCCAGCAGTGCCCCGGGGATGGGATATAGCAATCAGCCCCAGCATTTT,CASSAPGMGYSNQPQHF
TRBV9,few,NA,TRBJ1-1,TGTGCCAGCAGACAAGGACAAGGAGGGAACACTGAAGCTTTCTTT,CASRQGQGGNTEAFF
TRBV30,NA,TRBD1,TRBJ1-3,TGTGCCTGGAACACCGCTAGACAGGGGGCTCCCTCTGGAAACACCATATATTTT,CAWNTARQGAPSGNTIYF
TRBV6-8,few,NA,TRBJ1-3,TGTGCCAGCAGTTACCGAGGAAACTCTGGAAACACCATATATTTT,CASSYRGNSGNTIYF
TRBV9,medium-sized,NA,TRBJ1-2,TGTGCCAGGACCAGCGACTCTAACTATGGCTACACCTTC,CARTSDSNYGYTF
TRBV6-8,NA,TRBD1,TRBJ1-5,TGTGCCAGCAGGGGACAGAAAAATCAGCCCCAGCATTTT,CASRGQKNQPQHF
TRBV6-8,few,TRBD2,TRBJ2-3,TGTGCCATCTCCCGGACTAGCGGGCCCACAGATACGCAGTATTTT,CAISRTSGPTDTQYF